The 32 T cell receptor beta chains listed next were all sequenced from one sample in a study of tissue T cells after allogeneic stem cell transplantation. Time point here: mouse harvest day 7 after allogeneic transplant. Tail vein injection delivered 10^7 T-cell-depleted bone marrow cells and 10^6 splenic CD5+ T cells. Using immunoSEQ multiplex PCR, the repertoire was profiled, and TCRdb retains in-frame clones only, with some absent. The repertoire consists of 8,700 or so clones, with roughly 49% occurring once and the leading ten covering roughly 7.1%. Sequenced input: gut tissue. The receptors were sampled from a female BALB/c mouse given C57BL/6 T cells with graft-versus-host disease after an allogeneic hematopoietic cell transplant.

Note on this clone: Gene names are mouse gene names. The read ends 1 residue early relative to the CDR3; the germline J gene fills the gap. This chain connects TRBV15 to TRBJ2-1; TRBD1 or TRBD2 may be the D gene (5 bases each). Trimming removed 4 bases from V and 7 bases from J, with 5 bases in between. Looked up from germline, CDR1 is SGHND and CDR2 is FRSKSL. The CDR3 length is 11 residues. The DNA read from the CDR3 is TGTGCCAGCAGTTGGGGGGCTGAGCAGTTC. It encodes CASSWGAEQF. In full, the CDR3 reads CASSWGAEQFF.

The sample holds one count of this clone. Gene names are the mouse ones. The sequenced fragment ends 1 residue before the CDR3 boundary, so the rest is inferred from the germline J gene. The chain joins TRBV20 to TRBJ2-1; D is possibly TRBD1 (8 bases). CDR1 and CDR2 from the germline V gene are GFQATS and STVNSAI. V lost 6 bases, J lost 7 bases, and 13 bases lay in between. The CDR3 sequence is 12 residues long. The part of the CDR3 DNA that was read is TGTGGTGCCCACAGGGGGGGGGCTGAGCAGTTC. Translated, it gives CGAHRGGAEQF. The whole CDR3 protein reads CGAHRGGAEQFF. Based on the CDR3 plus reference TRBV20 and TRBJ2-1, the full variable domain is GALVYQYPRRTICKSGTSMRMECQAVGFQATSVAWYRQSPQKTFELIALSTVNSAIKYEQNFTQEKFPISHPNLSFSSMTVLNAYLEDRGLYLCGAHRGGAEQFFGPGTRLTVL.

This clone was counted only a few times. The gene names here belong to mouse. The read ends 1 residue shy of where the CDR3 ends; the end is completed using the germline J gene. The J gene is TRBJ2-7, the V gene TRBV26; D ambiguous. Germline V gene sequence: CDR1 KGHPV, CDR2 FQNQEV (reference sequence). This CDR3 is built from 12 residues. V was trimmed by 2 bases and J by 2 bases, leaving 4 bases between them. Partial CDR3 DNA: TGTGCCAGCAGTCTGCACACCTATGAACAGTAC. This gives the protein CASSLHTYEQY. The full CDR3 protein is CASSLHTYEQYF.

Details on this clone: The genes are named according to mouse. The CDR3 extends 1 residue past the end of the read, so its final part is completed from the germline J gene. The rearrangement joins TRBV20 to TRBJ1-1; weak D call: TRBD1 (5 bases). This CDR3 region has 12 residues. Deletions cut 4 bases from V and 0 bases from J, with 6 bases between. Looked up from germline, CDR1 is GFQATS and CDR2 is STVNSAI. The part of the CDR3 DNA that was read is TGTGGTGCTATCAGGGAGAACACAGAAGTCTTC. It codes for CGAIRENTEVF. The CDR3 reads in full as CGAIRENTEVFF.

Note on this clone: Gene names and germline refer to mouse. The sequenced fragment ends 1 residue before the CDR3 boundary, so the rest is inferred from the germline J gene. Other DNA sequences in the same sample also yield this CDR3. This chain uses TRBV3 with TRBJ2-7; a weak D match, TRBD2 (7 bases). The CDR3 is 12 residues long. Trimming removed 3 bases from V and 7 bases from J, with 10 bases in between. The germline V gene encodes CDR1 SNHLY and CDR2 FYNGKV (reference sequence). The CDR3 sequence is CASSLGGYEQYF. The CDR3 bases that were read are TGTGCCAGCAGCTTGGGGGGCTACGAACAGTAC. Drawing the rest from reference TRBV3 and TRBJ2-7, the complete variable domain is GPKVLQIPSHQIIDMGQMVTLNCDPVSNHLYFYWYKQILGQQMEFLVNFYNGKVMEKSKLFKDQFSVERPDGSYFTLKIQPTALEDSAVYFCASSLGGYEQYFGPGTRLTVL.

This clone was seen a few times. The genes are named according to mouse. Read coverage stops 1 residue before the CDR3 terminus; the germline J gene supplies the remainder. V gene TRBV12-2 combines with J gene TRBJ2-1; no clear D gene. Germline assignment: CDR1 SGHLS and CDR2 HYDKME. The length of the CDR3 is 12 residues. With 3 bases removed from V and 4 bases from J, the gap between germline ends came to 6 bases. CDR3 DNA, as far as it was read: TGTGCCAGCTCTTCAGAATATGCTGAGCAGTTC. It translates to CASSSEYAEQF. The full-length CDR3 reads as CASSSEYAEQFF.

About this clone: The genes are named according to mouse. The CDR3 is cut off 1 residue early in the read; its end comes from the germline J gene. This chain uses TRBV23 with TRBJ1-1. CDR3 length: 10 amino acids. CDR1 is KGHTA, CDR2 FQNQQP, per germline. Incomplete CDR3 DNA: TGCTCCAGCAGTCAGGGGGAAGTCTTC. It codes for CSSSQGEVF. The CDR3 in full is CSSSQGEVFF.

A remark on this clone: Each gene name is a mouse one. From the germline J gene comes the end of the CDR3, since the read stops 1 residue before it. The chain carries TRBV3 and TRBJ1-2; maybe TRBD1 (5 bases). The CDR3 extends over 13 amino acids. V shed 5 bases and J shed 0 bases, with 7 bases lying between them. Germline V gene data show CDR1 as SNHLY and CDR2 as FYNGKV (reference sequence). CDR3 residues: CASSRDANSDYTF. The sequenced part of the CDR3 DNA is TGTGCCAGCAGCCGGGACGCAAACTCCGACTACACC. Based on the CDR3 plus reference TRBV3 and TRBJ1-2, the full variable domain is GPKVLQIPSHQIIDMGQMVTLNCDPVSNHLYFYWYKQILGQQMEFLVNFYNGKVMEKSKLFKDQFSVERPDGSYFTLKIQPTALEDSAVYFCASSRDANSDYTFGSGTRLLVI.

With respect to this clone: All gene names here are mouse names. The read gets to within 1 residue of the CDR3 end, and the germline J gene fills in the rest. The chain links TRBV26 to TRBJ2-4, with unresolved D. Trimming took 0 bases from V and 7 from J, leaving 8 bases between them. CDR1 KGHPV and CDR2 FQNQEV come from the germline V gene (reference sequence). CDR3 length equals 13 residues. CDR3 residues: CASSLSGKDTLYF. The sequenced CDR3 bases are TGTGCCAGCAGTCTGTCCGGGAAGGACACCTTGTAC.

This clone was detected only a few times. The gene symbols are mouse symbols. The CDR3 goes on 1 residue after the read ends, and that part is filled in from the germline J gene. The chain carries TRBV12-1 and TRBJ1-6; 9 nucleotides line up with TRBD1. TRBJ1-6 is an ORF, and what it does is uncertain. Germline lookup yields CDR1 SGHSN and CDR2 HYEKVE. V was pared by 0 bases and J by 3 bases, with 5 bases of the junction left unmatched. The CDR3 covers 17 residues. CDR3 DNA, as far as it was read: TGTGCCAGCTCTCTCGTCCGGGACAGGGTCTATAATTCGCCCCTCTAC. This translates into CASSLVRDRVYNSPLY. The full CDR3 reads CASSLVRDRVYNSPLYF.

To note about this clone: Mouse gene names and germline throughout. Read data end 1 residue before the CDR3 end; the end is taken from the germline J gene. Other DNA sequences from this sample encode an identical CDR3 as well. The chain links TRBV26 to TRBJ1-3; no firm D call. The length of the CDR3 is 14 residues. Deletions cut 1 base from V and 2 bases from J, with 6 bases between. Looked up from germline, CDR1 is KGHPV and CDR2 is FQNQEV (reference sequence). The part of the CDR3 DNA that was read is TGTGCCAGCAGTCTGTTAGGAGCTGGAAATACGCTCTAT. Protein sequence: CASSLLGAGNTLY. The complete CDR3 sequence is CASSLLGAGNTLYF.

Notes on this clone: The listed genes are named as in mouse. The read finishes 1 residue shy of the CDR3 end, and the germline J gene is used to complete it. This rearrangement joins TRBV1 to TRBJ1-2, with a tentative D call TRBD1 (5 bases). The CDR3 is made up of 15 amino acids. The ends were cut back, 0 bases at V and 0 bases at J, with 8 bases in the middle. The germline V gene encodes CDR1 NSQYPW and CDR2 LRSPGD (reference sequence). CDR3: CTCSADRTTNSDYTF. The covered CDR3 bases are TGCACCTGCAGTGCAGACAGGACAACAAACTCCGACTACACC.

In regard to this clone: Germline and genes: mouse. The read comes to an end 1 residue before the CDR3 does, leaving the germline J gene to fill in the end. V gene TRBV19 combines with J gene TRBJ1-1; D remains ambiguous. Trimming stripped 2 bases from V and 7 bases from J, with 6 bases between. The CDR3 sequence is 11 residues long. The germline gives CDR1 FNHDT, CDR2 SITEND (reference sequence). CDR3 amino acids: CASSITREVFF. The part of the CDR3 DNA that was read is TGTGCCAGCAGTATTACCAGAGAAGTCTTC.

Comment on this clone: These gene names are mouse names. With the read ending 1 residue before the CDR3 end, the germline J gene is used to fill in that end. The J gene is TRBJ2-5, the V gene TRBV23; TRBD1, as called in the table, went unchecked against the DNA. This CDR3 is built from 13 residues. Germline loops: CDR1 KGHTA, CDR2 FQNQQP. CDR3 bases read: TGCTCCAGCAGTCAGGACAGGGGGAACACCCAGTAC. It yields the protein CSSSQDRGNTQY. In full, the CDR3 is CSSSQDRGNTQYF.

This clone was recorded a few times. The gene names given are mouse names. The sequenced fragment ends 1 residue before the CDR3 boundary, so the rest is inferred from the germline J gene. V gene TRBV24 combines with J gene TRBJ2-7, with a tentative D call TRBD2 (7 bases). This CDR3 is built from 11 residues. Germline V CDR1 and CDR2: KGHTA, FRNEEI. V was cut by 7 bases and J by 7 bases, with 11 bases left in between. This chain's CDR3 is CASNGGLEQYF. The sequenced CDR3 bases are TGTGCCAGCAATGGGGGGCTCGAACAGTAC.

Worth noting for this clone: The gene names here belong to mouse. CDR3 amino acids: CASSPGGLNTEVFF. The part of the CDR3 DNA that was read is TGTGCTAGCAGTCCTGGGGGACTAAACACAGAAGTCTTC. The chain employs TRBV29 and TRBJ1-1, with a weak D call TRBD1 (5 bases). The read finishes 1 residue shy of the CDR3 end, and the germline J gene is used to complete it. The germline CDR1 and CDR2 sequences are MSHET and SYDVDS. This CDR3 has 14 amino acids. Trimming shortened V by 5 bases and J by 1 base, and 11 bases separated the two germline ends.

This clone is labeled medium-sized. Gene names refer to mouse genes. The read ends 1 residue early relative to the CDR3; the germline J gene fills the gap. V gene TRBV16 combines with J gene TRBJ2-3; 10 bases are shared with TRBD2. Per germline, CDR1 SGHSA and CDR2 FRNQAP. Losses at the gene ends were 4 bases for V and 0 bases for J; bases not matched to a gene: 4. The CDR3 totals 16 residues. Incomplete CDR3 DNA: TGTGCAAGCAGCTCTCACTGGGGGGGAAGTGCAGAAACGCTGTAT. This sequence encodes CASSSHWGGSAETLY. The full CDR3 is CASSSHWGGSAETLYF.

Turning to this clone: The genes are named according to mouse. The read stops 1 residue short of the end of the CDR3; the missing end is completed from the germline J gene. The V call is TRBV23, the J call TRBJ1-1; the DNA was not compared with TRBD1, the D call given in the table. The CDR3 runs to 13 residues. Germline values: CDR1 KGHTA, CDR2 FQNQQP. CDR3 bases read: TGCTCCAGCAGTCCACAGGCAAACACAGAAGTCTTC. Translated: CSSSPQANTEVF. The CDR3 as a whole reads CSSSPQANTEVFF.

This clone has only a few counts. Genes and germline are mouse. The CDR3 is cut off 1 residue early in the read; its end comes from the germline J gene. The chain combines TRBV3 with TRBJ2-2; D perhaps matches TRBD1 (6 bases). V shed 7 bases and J shed 1 base, with 7 bases lying between them. This CDR3 is built from 13 residues. Germline V gives CDR1 SNHLY, CDR2 FYNGKV (reference sequence). CDR3 residues: CASTTGNTGQLYF. The sequenced part of the CDR3 DNA is TGTGCCAGCACGACAGGAAACACCGGGCAGCTCTAC.

In the case of this clone: Genes and germline come from the mouse. The read comes to an end 1 residue before the CDR3 does, leaving the germline J gene to fill in the end. The V call is TRBV26, the J call TRBJ2-3; D ambiguous. The V gene's germline CDR1 is KGHPV and CDR2 FQNQEV (reference sequence). This CDR3 is built from 14 residues. V lost 3 bases and J 2 bases, leaving 9 bases between the germline ends. This chain's CDR3 is CASSLARDAETLYF. The sequenced CDR3 bases are TGTGCCAGCAGTCTCGCAAGGGATGCAGAAACGCTGTAT.

In its sample, this clone ranks as medium-sized (0.01 to 0.1%). The gene names here belong to mouse. The read terminates 1 residue ahead of where the CDR3 ends, so the germline J gene completes it. The chain recombines TRBV5 with TRBJ1-4; the match to TRBD1 covers 7 bases. Looked up from germline, CDR1 is LGHNA and CDR2 is YNLKQL (reference sequence). V trimming: 4 bases; J trimming: 0 bases; junction bases outside the gene matches: 2. The CDR3 length is 15 residues. CDR3 region: CASSPGQISNERLFF. CDR3 bases read: TGTGCCAGCAGCCCGGGACAGATTTCCAACGAAAGATTATTT.

As regards this clone: The genes and germline here are from mouse. The CDR3 extends 1 residue past the end of the read, so its final part is completed from the germline J gene. This chain uses TRBV14 with TRBJ1-3; D unresolved. This CDR3 contains 14 residues. V was pared by 4 bases and J by 0 bases, with 8 bases between. Germline lookup yields CDR1 SGHDT and CDR2 FRDEAV. CDR3 sequence: CASSLGISGNTLYF. The part of the CDR3 DNA that was read is TGTGCCAGCAGTCTCGGAATTTCTGGAAATACGCTCTAT.

This clone has only a few counts. Gene labels here are mouse ones. The read terminates 1 residue ahead of where the CDR3 ends, so the germline J gene completes it. J is TRBJ1-3 and V is TRBV1; D is unclear. Germline V gives CDR1 NSQYPW, CDR2 LRSPGD (reference sequence). The CDR3 totals 13 residues. Trimming cost V 0 bases and J 9 bases, with 9 bases left between them. CDR3 region: CTCSADVGSTLYF. CDR3 bases read: TGCACCTGCAGTGCAGATGTGGGGAGTACGCTCTAT.

This clone has just a few counts. Gene names are mouse gene names. The CDR3 region is CGASQGWAETLYF. CDR3 bases read: TGTGGTGCTTCACAGGGTTGGGCAGAAACGCTGTAT. The rearrangement joins TRBV20 to TRBJ2-3; tentatively, D is TRBD1 (6 bases). The sequence runs out 1 residue before the end of the CDR3; the remainder is reconstructed from the germline J gene. Trimming took 5 bases from V and 3 from J, leaving 12 bases between them. The germline V gene has CDR1 GFQATS and CDR2 STVNSAI. The CDR3 runs 13 residues. Supplemented by reference TRBV20 and TRBJ2-3, the full variable domain reads GALVYQYPRRTICKSGTSMRMECQAVGFQATSVAWYRQSPQKTFELIALSTVNSAIKYEQNFTQEKFPISHPNLSFSSMTVLNAYLEDRGLYLCGASQGWAETLYFGSGTRLTVL.

Points on this clone: Each gene name is a mouse one. Read data end 1 residue before the CDR3 end; the end is taken from the germline J gene. The rearrangement links TRBV12-1 to TRBJ2-4; 13 bases agree with TRBD2. CDR1 SGHSN and CDR2 HYEKVE come from the germline V gene. With V trimmed by 1 base and J by 5 bases, 5 bases remained unmatched. The length of the CDR3 is 16 residues. The CDR3 bases that were read are TGTGCCAGCTCTCTGGACTGGGGGGGCGCGAGAAACACCTTGTAC. It specifies CASSLDWGGARNTLY. The full CDR3 reads CASSLDWGGARNTLYF.

For this clone: Mouse gene names apply. Sequencing ends 1 residue short of the CDR3 end; the germline J gene provides the rest. Different DNA sequences within this sample yield the same CDR3. The V call is TRBV26, the J call TRBJ1-1; 8 bases agree with TRBD1. V dropped 3 bases and J dropped 4; count of bases not matched to a gene: 1. The CDR3 has 13 amino acids. The V gene's germline CDR1 is KGHPV and CDR2 FQNQEV (reference sequence). CDR3 amino acids: CASSLTGGTEVFF. Partial CDR3 DNA: TGTGCCAGCAGTCTCACAGGGGGCACAGAAGTCTTC. Full variable domain (missing parts from reference TRBV26 and TRBJ1-1): NSKVIQTPRYLVKGQGQKAKMRCIPEKGHPVVFWYQQNKNNEFKFLINFQNQEVLQQIDMTEKRFSAECPSNSPCSLEIQSSEAGDSALYLCASSLTGGTEVFFGKGTRLTVV.

On this clone itself: These gene names are mouse names. The sequenced fragment ends 1 residue before the CDR3 boundary, so the rest is inferred from the germline J gene. The J gene is TRBJ2-4, the V gene TRBV12-1; 9 positions match TRBD2. Germline CDR1 and CDR2: SGHSN and HYEKVE. This CDR3 contains 14 residues. J gave up 8 bases and V 0 bases, and 5 bases lay outside the gene matches. The CDR3 sequence is CASSLDTGGPTLYF. The covered CDR3 bases are TGTGCCAGCTCTCTCGACACTGGGGGGCCCACCTTGTAC.

As to this clone: Gene names follow the mouse nomenclature. Read coverage stops 1 residue before the CDR3 terminus; the germline J gene supplies the remainder. Additional DNA sequences in this sample encode the identical CDR3. The V call is TRBV23, the J call TRBJ2-5; the table's D call, TRBD1, was not checked against the DNA. The germline V gene has CDR1 KGHTA and CDR2 FQNQQP. This CDR3 spans 14 amino acids. The sequenced part of the CDR3 DNA is TGCTCCAGCAGTCAATCAGGGGGCCAAGACACCCAGTAC. Translation: CSSSQSGGQDTQY. The whole CDR3 protein reads CSSSQSGGQDTQYF. Supplemented by reference TRBV23 and TRBJ2-5, the full variable domain reads DAAVTQKPRYLIKMKGQEAEMKCIPEKGHTAVFWYQQKQSKELKFLIYFQNQQPLDQIDMVKERFSAVCPSSSLCSLGIRTCEAEDSALYLCSSSQSGGQDTQYFGPGTRLLVL.

Details on this clone: All gene names here are mouse names. Coverage ceases 1 residue before the CDR3 finishes, and the germline J gene fills in the end. This rearrangement joins TRBV3 to TRBJ1-1; D is unclear. CDR3 size: 12 residues. V lost 5 bases to trimming and J lost 5 bases, with 9 bases between them. The germline V gene has CDR1 SNHLY and CDR2 FYNGKV (reference sequence). Incomplete CDR3 DNA: TGTGCCAGCAGCGCTGAAAAAACAGAAGTCTTC. Its protein is CASSAEKTEVF. The full-length CDR3 reads as CASSAEKTEVFF.

This clone showed up just a few times. The genes are named according to mouse. The read falls 1 residue short of the CDR3 end, and the missing part is taken from the germline J gene. This sequence joins TRBV26 and TRBJ1-4; maybe TRBD1 (5 bases). Germline V lookup: CDR1 KGHPV, CDR2 FQNQEV (reference sequence). The V gene lost 1 base and the J gene lost 3 bases, with 6 bases spanning the gap. The CDR3 length is 14 residues. Incomplete CDR3 DNA: TGTGCCAGCAGTCTGTGGGGGACCAACGAAAGATTATTT. This gives the protein CASSLWGTNERLF. The whole CDR3 protein reads CASSLWGTNERLFF.

In the case of this clone: The gene symbols are mouse symbols. Read coverage stops 1 residue before the CDR3 terminus; the germline J gene supplies the remainder. V is TRBV26 and J is TRBJ2-2; D unresolved. This CDR3 region has 13 residues. Germline V gene data show CDR1 as KGHPV and CDR2 as FQNQEV (reference sequence). Deletions cut 5 bases from V and 0 bases from J, with 4 bases between. The CDR3 sequence is CASSGPNTGQLYF. The sequenced part of the CDR3 DNA is TGTGCCAGCAGTGGACCAAACACCGGGCAGCTCTAC.

In the case of this clone: Mouse names are used for the genes. The CDR3 end falls 1 residue outside the read, so it is completed with the germline J gene. This chain uses TRBV13-1 with TRBJ2-5, with 12 bases lining up with TRBD2. The CDR3 totals 18 residues. Germline V gene sequence: CDR1 NSHNY, CDR2 SYGAGN. The junction had 12 bases not matched to a gene; V was cut back by 5 bases and J by 2 bases. The CDR3 protein is CASRSGRDWGALQDTQYF. CDR3 DNA, as far as it was read: TGTGCCAGCAGGTCCGGCCGGGACTGGGGGGCCCTCCAAGACACCCAGTAC.